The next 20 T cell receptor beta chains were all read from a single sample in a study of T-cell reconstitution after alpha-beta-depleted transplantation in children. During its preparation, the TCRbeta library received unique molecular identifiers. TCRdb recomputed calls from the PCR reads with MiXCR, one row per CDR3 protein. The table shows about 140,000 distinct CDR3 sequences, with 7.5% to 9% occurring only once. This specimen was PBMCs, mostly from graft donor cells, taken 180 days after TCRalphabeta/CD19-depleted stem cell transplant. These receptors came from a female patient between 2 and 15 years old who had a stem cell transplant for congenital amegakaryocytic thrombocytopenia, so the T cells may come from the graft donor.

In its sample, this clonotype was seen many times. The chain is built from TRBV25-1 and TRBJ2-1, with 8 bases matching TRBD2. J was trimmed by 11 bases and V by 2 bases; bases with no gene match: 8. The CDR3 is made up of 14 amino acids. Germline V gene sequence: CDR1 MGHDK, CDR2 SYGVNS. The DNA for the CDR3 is TGTGCCAGCAGTGAAAGAACTAGCGGCTTACAGCAGTTCTTC. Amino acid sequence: CASSERTSGLQQFF.

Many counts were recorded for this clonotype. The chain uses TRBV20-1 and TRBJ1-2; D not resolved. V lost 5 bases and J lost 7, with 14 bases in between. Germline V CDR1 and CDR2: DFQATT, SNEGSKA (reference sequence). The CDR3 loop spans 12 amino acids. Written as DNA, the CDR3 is TGCAGTGCTGAGGTTGGGTCCGGTGGCTACACCTTC. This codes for CSAEVGSGGYTF.

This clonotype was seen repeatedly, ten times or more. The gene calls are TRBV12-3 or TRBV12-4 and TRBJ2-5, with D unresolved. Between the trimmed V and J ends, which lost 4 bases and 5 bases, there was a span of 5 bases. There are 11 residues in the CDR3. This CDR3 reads CASSSYETQYF. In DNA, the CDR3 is TGTGCCAGCAGTTCTTACGAGACCCAGTACTTC.

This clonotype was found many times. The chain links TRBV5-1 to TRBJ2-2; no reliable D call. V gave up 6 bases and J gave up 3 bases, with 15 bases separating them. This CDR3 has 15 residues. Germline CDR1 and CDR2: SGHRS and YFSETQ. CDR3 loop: CASTPSVKHTGELFF. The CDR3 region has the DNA TGCGCCAGCACCCCCTCTGTTAAGCACACCGGGGAGCTGTTTTTT.

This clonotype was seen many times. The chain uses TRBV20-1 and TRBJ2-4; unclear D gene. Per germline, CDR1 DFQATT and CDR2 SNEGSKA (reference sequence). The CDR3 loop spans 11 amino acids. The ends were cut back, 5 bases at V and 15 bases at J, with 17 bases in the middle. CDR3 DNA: TGCAGTGCTTCTCACGCCACCCAAACGTACTTC. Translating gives CSASHATQTYF.

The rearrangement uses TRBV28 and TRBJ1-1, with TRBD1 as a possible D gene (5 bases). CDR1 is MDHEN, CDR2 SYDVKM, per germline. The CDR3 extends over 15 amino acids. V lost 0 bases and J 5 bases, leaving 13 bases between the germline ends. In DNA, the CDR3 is TGTGCCAGCAGTTTATGGGGGAGGGGCCGGACTGAAGCTTTCTTT. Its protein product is CASSLWGRGRTEAFF. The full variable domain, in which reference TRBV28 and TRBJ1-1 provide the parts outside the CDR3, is DVKVTQSSRYLVKRTGEKVFLECVQDMDHENMFWYRQDPGLGLRLIYFSYDVKMKEKGDIPEGYSVSREKKERFSLILESASTNQTSMYLCASSLWGRGRTEAFFGQGTRLTVV.

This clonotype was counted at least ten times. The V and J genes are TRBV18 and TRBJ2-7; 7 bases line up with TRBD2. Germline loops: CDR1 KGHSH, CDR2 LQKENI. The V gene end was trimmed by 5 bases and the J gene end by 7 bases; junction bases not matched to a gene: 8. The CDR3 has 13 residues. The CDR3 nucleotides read TGTGCCAGCTCAGCGGGAGAATCCGGAGAGCAGTACTTC. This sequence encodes CASSAGESGEQYF.

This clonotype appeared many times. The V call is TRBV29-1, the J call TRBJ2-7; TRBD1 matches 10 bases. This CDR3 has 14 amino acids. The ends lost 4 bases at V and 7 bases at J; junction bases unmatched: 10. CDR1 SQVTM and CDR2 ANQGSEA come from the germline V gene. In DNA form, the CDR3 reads TGCAGCGTTGTATTCGGGACAGGGGTATGGGAGCAGTACTTC. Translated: CSVVFGTGVWEQYF.

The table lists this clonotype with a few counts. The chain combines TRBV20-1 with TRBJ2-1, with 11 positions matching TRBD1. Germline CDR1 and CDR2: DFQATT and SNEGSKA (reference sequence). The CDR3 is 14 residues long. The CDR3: CRAGRGQGAAEQFF. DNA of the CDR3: TGCAGAGCAGGCCGAGGACAGGGGGCTGCTGAGCAGTTCTTC.

CDR3 nucleotide sequence: TGTGCCTGGAGTTGGGGACAGGGGGTCCGTAATGAAAAACTGTTTTTT. Amino acid sequence: CAWSWGQGVRNEKLFF. V is TRBV30 and J is TRBJ1-4, with 11 positions matching TRBD1. The CDR3 contains 16 residues. Germline CDR1 and CDR2: GTSNPN and SVGIG (reference sequence). J gave up 4 bases and V 2 bases, and 6 bases lay outside the gene matches.

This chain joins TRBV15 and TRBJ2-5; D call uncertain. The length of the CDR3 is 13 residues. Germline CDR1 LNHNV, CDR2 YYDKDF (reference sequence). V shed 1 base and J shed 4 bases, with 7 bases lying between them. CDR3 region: CATSRGRTETQYF. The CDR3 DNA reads TGTGCCACCAGCAGAGGTCGAACAGAGACCCAGTACTTC.

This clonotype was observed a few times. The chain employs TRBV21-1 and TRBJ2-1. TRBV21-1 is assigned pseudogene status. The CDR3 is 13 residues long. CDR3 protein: CASSTPRPYVQFF. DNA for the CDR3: TGTGCCAGCAGCACCCCACGTCCTTATGTGCAGTTCTTC.

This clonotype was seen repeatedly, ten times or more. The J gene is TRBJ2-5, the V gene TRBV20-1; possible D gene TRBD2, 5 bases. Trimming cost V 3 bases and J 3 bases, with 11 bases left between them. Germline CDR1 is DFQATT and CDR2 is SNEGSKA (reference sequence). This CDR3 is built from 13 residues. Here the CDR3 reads CSASDGVKETQYF. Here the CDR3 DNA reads TGCAGTGCTAGCGACGGGGTCAAAGAGACCCAGTACTTC.

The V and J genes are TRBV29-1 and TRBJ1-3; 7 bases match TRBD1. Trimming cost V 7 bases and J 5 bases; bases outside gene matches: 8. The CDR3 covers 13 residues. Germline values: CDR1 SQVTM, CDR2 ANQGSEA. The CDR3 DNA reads TGCAGCGCAACCAGGGACAGCAGAAACACCATATATTTT. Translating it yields CSATRDSRNTIYF.

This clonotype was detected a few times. The CDR3 nucleotides are TGTGCCAGCAGCTTGGGGGTCCTCGATGAGCAGTTCTTC. This translates into CASSLGVLDEQFF. J is TRBJ2-1 and V is TRBV11-2; D is perhaps TRBD1 or TRBD2 (5 bases each). Trimming took 3 bases from V and 8 from J, leaving 11 bases between them. The CDR3 contains 13 residues. CDR1 and CDR2 from the germline V gene are SGHAT and FQNNGV. Combining the CDR3 with reference TRBV11-2 and TRBJ2-1 gives the whole variable domain EAGVAQSPRYKIIEKRQSVAFWCNPISGHATLYWYQQILGQGPKLLIQFQNNGVVDDSQLPKDRFSAERLKGVDSTLKIQPAKLEDSAVYLCASSLGVLDEQFFGPGTRLTVL.

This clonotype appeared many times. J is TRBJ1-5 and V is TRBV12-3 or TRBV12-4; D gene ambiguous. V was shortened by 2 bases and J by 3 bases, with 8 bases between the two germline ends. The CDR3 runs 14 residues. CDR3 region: CASSLKAPNQPQHF. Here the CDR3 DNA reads TGTGCCAGCAGTTTAAAAGCCCCCAATCAGCCCCAGCATTTT.

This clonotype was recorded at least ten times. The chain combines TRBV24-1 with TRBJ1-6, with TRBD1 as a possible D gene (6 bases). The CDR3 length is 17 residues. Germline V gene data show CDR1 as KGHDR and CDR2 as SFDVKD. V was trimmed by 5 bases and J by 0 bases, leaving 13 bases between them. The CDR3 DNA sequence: TGTGCCACCAGTGCCCTAGGGGGACGCTCCTATAATTCACCCCTCCACTTT. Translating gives CATSALGGRSYNSPLHF.

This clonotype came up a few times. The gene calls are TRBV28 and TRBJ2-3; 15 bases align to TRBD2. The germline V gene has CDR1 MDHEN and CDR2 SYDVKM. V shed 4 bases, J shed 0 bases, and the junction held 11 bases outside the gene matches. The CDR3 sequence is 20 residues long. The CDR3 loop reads CASSSPGTSGRSTSTDTQYF. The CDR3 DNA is TGTGCCAGCAGTTCCCCCGGGACTAGCGGGAGGTCGACTAGCACAGATACGCAGTATTTT.

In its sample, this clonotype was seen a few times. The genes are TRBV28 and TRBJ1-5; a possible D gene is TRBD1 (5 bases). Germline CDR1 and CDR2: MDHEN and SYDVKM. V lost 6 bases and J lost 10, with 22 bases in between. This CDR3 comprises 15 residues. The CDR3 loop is CASRRHRDGPVPQHF. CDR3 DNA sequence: TGTGCCAGCAGACGCCACCGGGACGGGCCCGTTCCCCAGCATTTT.

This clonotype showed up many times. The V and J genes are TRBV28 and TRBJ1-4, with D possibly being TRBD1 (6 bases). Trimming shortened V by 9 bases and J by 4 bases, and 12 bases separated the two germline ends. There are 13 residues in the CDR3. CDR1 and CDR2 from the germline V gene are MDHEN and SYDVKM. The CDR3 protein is CASWEDSNEKLFF. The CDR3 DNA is TGTGCCAGTTGGGAGGACAGTAATGAAAAACTGTTTTTT.